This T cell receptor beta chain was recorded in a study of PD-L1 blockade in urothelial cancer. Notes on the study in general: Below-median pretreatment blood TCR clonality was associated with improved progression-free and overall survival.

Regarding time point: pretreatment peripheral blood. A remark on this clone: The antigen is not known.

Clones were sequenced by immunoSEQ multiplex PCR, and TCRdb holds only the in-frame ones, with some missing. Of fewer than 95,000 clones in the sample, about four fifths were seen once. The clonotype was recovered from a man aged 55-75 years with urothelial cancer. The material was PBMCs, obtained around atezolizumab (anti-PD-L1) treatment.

In DNA form, the CDR3 reads TGCGCCAGCAGCTTCCGGGGCACTGAAGCTTTCTTT. It specifies CASSFRGTEAFF. The chain employs TRBV5-1 and TRBJ1-1; the D is unclear. Trimming pared 2 bases from V and 4 bases from J, leaving 6 bases between. The CDR3 length is 12 residues. Germline CDR1 and CDR2: SGHRS and YFSETQ.